These 23 T cell receptor beta chains share one sample of origin, sequenced in a study of regulatory T cells in long-lasting Graves disease. As for time point: newly diagnosed GD, antithyroid drugs for less than 3 months. PBMCs were the source of the RNA used for TCR sequencing. With iRepertoire HTBI primers and Arm-PCR of CDR3 regions, TCR beta libraries were built. TCRdb reanalysed the multiplex PCR reads using MiXCR and keeps one entry per CDR3 protein. The data contain about 440,000 distinct CDR3 sequences, 15% of them singletons. These data also featured in a second study, about T cells in Graves' hyperthyroidism and ophthalmopathy.

The sequencing used peripheral blood mononuclear cells (PBMCs), collected at new diagnosis, from a patient treated with antithyroid drugs. The source of these receptors is a woman in her thirties with Graves disease.

This clonotype occurred many times. V is TRBV4-2 and J is TRBJ2-7, with TRBD2 matching over 9 bases. After removal of 6 bases from V and 2 bases from J, the junction contained 5 bases not matched to a gene. CDR1 is LGHNA, CDR2 YNFKEQ, per germline. CDR3 length: 14 amino acids. The CDR3 DNA sequence: TGTGCCAGCAGTCCTTCTAGCGGGGCCTACGAGCAGTACTTC. The encoded protein is CASSPSSGAYEQYF.

The count of this clonotype is one. A much larger clone sits a single nucleotide away, making a read error possible. The conserved closing phenylalanine or tryptophan is absent in this CDR3, likely reflecting a read error. The chain carries TRBV6-5 and TRBJ1-1; tentatively, D is TRBD1 (6 bases). Germline V lookup: CDR1 MNHEY, CDR2 SVGAGI. The V end lost 0 bases, the J end lost 4 bases, and 12 bases lay between the germline ends. The CDR3 is 15 amino acids. The CDR3 sequence: CASSYSSGHITEAFL. The DNA for the CDR3 is TGTGCCAGCAGTTACTCATCGGGACACATCACTGAAGCTTTCTTG.

The chain has TRBV14 and TRBJ2-2, with D possibly matching TRBD2 (5 bases). Trimming took 1 base from V and 4 from J, leaving 19 bases between them. Germline V lookup: CDR1 SGHDN, CDR2 FVKESK. The CDR3 extends over 18 amino acids. The CDR3 sequence is CASSQGYEREIGTGELFF. The CDR3 region has the DNA TGTGCCAGCAGCCAAGGGTACGAACGGGAAATAGGCACCGGGGAGCTGTTTTTT.

The rearrangement uses TRBV3-1 and TRBJ2-1; D possibly corresponds to TRBD2 (7 bases). V was trimmed by 2 bases and J by 9 bases, leaving 23 bases between them. CDR3 length: 17 residues. Per the germline V gene, CDR1 is LGHDT and CDR2 is YNNKEL (reference sequence). The CDR3 reads CASSQRVGGREFREQFF. For the CDR3, the DNA is TGTGCCAGCAGCCAACGCGTGGGGGGGCGGGAGTTTCGTGAGCAGTTCTTC.

In this sample, this clonotype turned up many times. The DNA of the CDR3 is TGTGCCAGCAGCTCCCCCGGGACTAGCGGGCAAGTTCAAGTTACGCAGTATTTT. It codes for CASSSPGTSGQVQVTQYF. The chain uses TRBV7-9 and TRBJ2-3, with 12 bases identical to TRBD2. The V gene end was trimmed by 4 bases and the J gene end by 8 bases; junction bases not matched to a gene: 16. CDR1 SEHNR and CDR2 FQNEAQ come from the germline V gene (reference sequence). The CDR3 is 18 residues long.

At least ten counts were recorded for this clonotype. The CDR3 DNA sequence: TGCAGTGCGAAGACTAGCGGGAGACAAGATACGCAGTATTTT. It encodes CSAKTSGRQDTQYF. V and J are TRBV20-1 and TRBJ2-3, with 12 positions matching TRBD2. With 6 bases clipped from V and 5 bases from J, the junction kept 6 bases outside the gene matches. The CDR3 totals 14 residues. Germline loops: CDR1 DFQATT, CDR2 SNEGSKA (reference sequence).

This clonotype occurred many times. V and J are TRBV28 and TRBJ2-3, with TRBD2 matching over 11 bases. There are 14 residues in the CDR3. V gave up 3 bases and J gave up 6 bases; unmatched junction bases: 2. Looked up from germline, CDR1 is MDHEN and CDR2 is SYDVKM. The CDR3 loop reads CASSFRTSGDTQYF. The CDR3 DNA sequence: TGTGCCAGCAGTTTTCGGACTAGCGGGGATACGCAGTATTTT. Full variable domain (remainder filled in from reference TRBV28 and TRBJ2-3): DVKVTQSSRYLVKRTGEKVFLECVQDMDHENMFWYRQDPGLGLRLIYFSYDVKMKEKGDIPEGYSVSREKKERFSLILESASTNQTSMYLCASSFRTSGDTQYFGPGTRLTVL.

This clonotype was seen at least ten times. This rearrangement joins TRBV28 to TRBJ2-4; TRBD1 matches at 11 bases. The CDR3 contains 18 residues. Trimming removed 3 bases from V and 0 bases from J; junction bases left unmatched: 7. CDR1 is MDHEN and CDR2 is SYDVKM in the germline V gene. CDR3: CASSFGTGGPLAKNIQYF. The CDR3 coding sequence is TGTGCCAGCAGTTTTGGGACAGGGGGTCCACTAGCCAAAAACATTCAGTACTTC.

The sample holds many counts of this clonotype. This chain links TRBV9 with TRBJ2-3, with D perhaps assigned TRBD1 or TRBD2 (5 bases each). Trimming pared 3 bases from V and 4 bases from J, leaving 18 bases between. This CDR3 contains 16 residues. The germline V gene has CDR1 SGDLS and CDR2 YYNGEE. The CDR3 DNA follows: TGTGCCAGCAGCGCAACGCTCGGGACCCTACCAGATACGCAGTATTTT. The encoded protein is CASSATLGTLPDTQYF.

This chain links TRBV9 with TRBJ1-6, with D maybe TRBD1 (6 bases). The V gene lost 0 bases and the J gene lost 4 bases, with 8 bases spanning the gap. The CDR3 consists of 15 residues. The germline CDR1 and CDR2 sequences are SGDLS and YYNGEE. This chain's CDR3 is CASSVETGYNSPLHF. The DNA of the CDR3 is TGTGCCAGCAGCGTAGAGACAGGTTATAATTCACCCCTCCACTTT.

This clonotype was counted ten times or more. The chain has TRBV20-1 and TRBJ1-1, with D possibly being TRBD1 (5 bases). CDR3 size: 14 residues. V was clipped by 0 bases and J by 6 bases, with 14 bases between them. The V gene's germline CDR1 is DFQATT and CDR2 SNEGSKA (reference sequence). The CDR3 loop reads CSARDVVVGAEAFF. CDR3 nucleotide sequence: TGCAGTGCTAGAGACGTCGTCGTAGGGGCTGAAGCTTTCTTT.

There are many counts of this clonotype. The chain is built from TRBV2 and TRBJ2-7, with a tentative D call TRBD2 (6 bases). V gave up 1 base and J gave up 1 base, with 11 bases separating them. The CDR3 loop spans 15 amino acids. Germline V gene lookup returns CDR1 SNHLY and CDR2 FYNNEI. CDR3 sequence: CASSEEGGGSYEQYF. The CDR3 region has the DNA TGTGCCAGCAGTGAAGAAGGTGGGGGGTCCTACGAGCAGTACTTC. The entire variable domain, with the rest obtained from reference TRBV2 and TRBJ2-7, is as follows: EPEVTQTPSHQVTQMGQEVILRCVPISNHLYFYWYRQILGQKVEFLVSFYNNEISEKSEIFDDQFSVERPDGSNFTLKIRSTKLEDSAMYFCASSEEGGGSYEQYFGPGTRLTVT.

In this sample, this clonotype turned up many times. The chain carries TRBV2 and TRBJ2-7; D might be TRBD1 or TRBD2, each matching 5 bases. Germline V gene data show CDR1 as SNHLY and CDR2 as FYNNEI. Trimming stripped 8 bases from V and 5 bases from J, with 19 bases between. This CDR3 is 14 amino acids long. CDR3 in amino acids: CASSGSRAIDEQYF. The CDR3 DNA reads TGTGCCAGCTCGGGGTCCAGGGCTATAGACGAGCAGTACTTC.

The chain uses TRBV29-1 and TRBJ1-2; 9 bases are shared with TRBD1. With V trimmed by 5 bases and J by 4 bases, 5 bases remained unmatched. The CDR3 consists of 13 residues. In germline, CDR1 is SQVTM, CDR2 ANQGSEA. CDR3 coding DNA: TGCAGCGTTCTGGGGGACAGGGCCTATGGCTACACCTTC. As protein: CSVLGDRAYGYTF.

This clonotype was seen at least ten times. The chain carries TRBV28 and TRBJ1-1; D unresolved. The germline V and J ends were trimmed by 2 bases and 0 bases, with 10 bases remaining between them. Germline assignment: CDR1 MDHEN and CDR2 SYDVKM. There are 15 residues in the CDR3. The CDR3 sequence: CASSLNQVMNTEAFF. The DNA of the CDR3 is TGTGCCAGCAGTTTAAACCAGGTCATGAACACTGAAGCTTTCTTT.

The chain uses TRBV6-1 and TRBJ2-3, with 12 nucleotides matching TRBD2. The CDR3 totals 17 residues. Trimming cost V 2 bases and J 0 bases; bases outside gene matches: 3. Looked up from germline, CDR1 is MNHNS and CDR2 is SASEGT. CDR3 residues: CASSEPGTSGSTDTQYF. CDR3 DNA: TGTGCCAGCAGTGAACCCGGGACTAGCGGGAGCACAGATACGCAGTATTTT.

This clonotype was picked up a small number of times. The chain carries TRBV5-4 and TRBJ2-1; 8 positions agree with TRBD1. The V segment lost 4 bases and the J segment 5 bases; nucleotides outside the gene matches: 8. The germline CDR1 and CDR2 sequences are SGHNT and YYREEE (reference sequence). This CDR3 has 15 amino acids. The CDR3 sequence: CASSRGQGRHNEQFF. CDR3 nucleotide sequence: TGTGCCAGCAGCAGAGGACAGGGTAGGCACAATGAGCAGTTCTTC.

This clonotype was seen only a few times. The chain uses TRBV5-4 and TRBJ1-2; D ambiguous. V lost 6 bases, J lost 4 bases, and 16 bases lay in between. This CDR3 is 14 amino acids long. Germline V CDR1 and CDR2: SGHNT, YYREEE (reference sequence). This CDR3 reads CASTLGTQFYGYTF. CDR3 DNA sequence: TGTGCCAGCACCCTGGGCACACAGTTCTATGGCTACACCTTC.

The V call is TRBV12-3 or TRBV12-4, the J call TRBJ2-2, with TRBD1 as a possible D gene (5 bases). CDR3 size: 14 residues. CDR3 protein: CALSRQGNTGELFF. The DNA of the CDR3 is TGTGCGCTCTCTCGGCAGGGAAACACCGGGGAGCTGTTTTTT.

This rearrangement joins TRBV5-6 to TRBJ2-1, with D possibly being TRBD2 (5 bases). Germline CDR1 is SGHDT and CDR2 is YYEEEE. CDR3 size: 14 residues. V was clipped by 1 base and J by 7 bases, with 12 bases between them. CDR3 DNA: TGTGCCAGCAGCTTGAACGGGATAGGGAATGAGCAGTTCTTC. Its translation is CASSLNGIGNEQFF.

The chain is built from TRBV30 and TRBJ1-5, with a possible D match to TRBD1 (5 bases). V lost 3 bases and J lost 2, with 11 bases in between. Looked up from germline, CDR1 is GTSNPN and CDR2 is SVGIG (reference sequence). This CDR3 contains 14 residues. The CDR3 nucleotides read TGTGCCTGGAGCACAGGAGGGGGCAATCAGCCCCAGCATTTT. Encoded protein: CAWSTGGGNQPQHF.

There are a few counts of this clonotype. The chain links TRBV5-1 to TRBJ2-1, with 8 positions matching TRBD1. Germline CDR1 and CDR2: SGHRS and YFSETQ. Trimming removed 1 base from V and 12 bases from J; junction bases left unmatched: 9. There are 14 residues in the CDR3. The CDR3 DNA reads as TGCGCCAGCAGCTTGAACAACAGGGGGAAGGGGCAGTTCTTC. Its protein is CASSLNNRGKGQFF.

This clonotype came up many times. V is TRBV11-2 and J is TRBJ2-1; 13 positions match TRBD2. The V gene's germline CDR1 is SGHAT and CDR2 FQNNGV. The CDR3 is made up of 16 amino acids. V dropped 5 bases and J dropped 7; count of bases not matched to a gene: 8. DNA for the CDR3: TGTGCCAGCAGCCCCGAACTAGCGGGAGGGCCGAATGAGCAGTTCTTC. It yields the protein CASSPELAGGPNEQFF.